A single sample is the source of the 23 T cell receptor beta chains below, sequenced in a study of control samples from healthy donors and cancer patients. TCRdb keeps only in-frame clones here, not all; method: immunoSEQ multiplex PCR. Seen here are 120,000 to 150,000 clones, 91% observed once, and the top ten hold approximately 7%. The sequenced sample was blood. The receptors were sampled from a man aged 18 to 29 in good health.

Details on this clone: Given the absence of the conserved phenylalanine or tryptophan at the CDR3 end, a read error is likely. The limits of the CDR3 on the DNA are not certain, so only TCRdb's listed CDR3 is given. This sequence joins TRBV9 and TRBJ2-4; the D call TRBD2 from the table was never checked on the DNA. The CDR3 length is 9 residues, termini included. Germline V gene data show CDR1 as SGDLS and CDR2 as YYNGEE. The CDR3 is CASSVGPGI.

The chain carries TRBV6-5 and TRBJ2-2; D remains unclear. Trimming left V 5 bases short and J 7 bases short, with 17 bases between. Looked up from germline, CDR1 is MNHEY and CDR2 is SVGAGI. The CDR3 consists of 15 residues. The CDR3 DNA follows: TGTGCCAGCAGTCCCGGCCTAGTCGGTGGCGGGGAGCTGTTTTTT. Protein: CASSPGLVGGGELFF.

This clone was picked up one time. The J gene is TRBJ2-7, the V gene TRBV6-1; D gene uncertain. Germline assignment: CDR1 MNHNS and CDR2 SASEGT. Trimming pared 3 bases from V and 3 bases from J, leaving 15 bases between. This CDR3 region has 15 residues. CDR3 DNA: TGTGCCAGCAGTGAGAATTTGGGTAGGAGCTACGAGCAGTACTTC. Residues: CASSENLGRSYEQYF.

This sequence joins TRBV18 and TRBJ2-5; unclear D gene. This CDR3 is built from 12 residues. Germline CDR1 reads KGHSH; CDR2 reads LQKENI. V lost 6 bases and J lost 4, with 9 bases in between. For the CDR3, the DNA is TGTGCCAGCTCCACCACCGGAGAGACCCAGTACTTC. It is translated as CASSTTGETQYF.

The V gene is TRBV4-1, the J gene TRBJ1-1; D is unclear. This CDR3 is 19 amino acids long. The V gene lost 0 bases and the J gene lost 5 bases, with 25 bases spanning the gap. Germline CDR1 is MGHRA and CDR2 is YSYEKL. CDR3 nucleotides: TGCGCCAGCAGCCAAGAAATGTTGGGGTCAGGAACCCACCGGACTGAAGCTTTCTTT. Translating it yields CASSQEMLGSGTHRTEAFF.

The chain joins TRBV3-1 (or the pseudogene TRBV3-2) to TRBJ2-7; D uncertain. Germline assignment: CDR1 LGHDT and CDR2 YNNKEL (reference sequence). This CDR3 has 14 amino acids. The V gene lost 2 bases and the J gene lost 9 bases, with 17 bases spanning the gap. The CDR3 reads CASSQTTSPGLQYF. In DNA form, the CDR3 reads TGTGCCAGCAGCCAAACTACGTCCCCTGGCTTGCAGTACTTC.

V usage is TRBV3-1 (or the pseudogene TRBV3-2) and J usage is TRBJ1-6, with a possible D match to TRBD1 (6 bases). Trimming removed 1 base at V and 10 bases at J, with 17 bases between. Looked up from germline, CDR1 is LGHDT and CDR2 is YNNKEL (reference sequence). This CDR3 region has 16 residues. The CDR3 here is CASSQVNQGIRSPLHF. CDR3 DNA sequence: TGTGCCAGCAGCCAAGTAAATCAGGGGATTCGGTCACCCCTCCACTTT.

V is TRBV7-9 and J is TRBJ2-3; 8 bases line up with TRBD2. CDR3 size: 16 residues. Germline V gene sequence: CDR1 SEHNR, CDR2 FQNEAQ (reference sequence). Losses at the gene ends were 0 bases for V and 2 bases for J; bases not matched to a gene: 4. CDR3 loop: CASSLAPGLDTDTQYF. The CDR3 bases are TGTGCCAGCAGCTTAGCGCCGGGACTAGACACAGATACGCAGTATTTT.

The chain couples TRBV6-5 to TRBJ1-5, with D possibly TRBD1 on 5 matching bases. CDR1 and CDR2 from the germline V gene are MNHEY and SVGAGI. V lost 10 bases and J 4 bases, leaving 11 bases between the germline ends. The CDR3 has 12 amino acids. The CDR3 protein is CATWGPNQPQHF. DNA of the CDR3: TGTGCCACCTGGGGACCTAATCAGCCCCAGCATTTT.

This clone was seen only a few times. The chain's CDR3 is CASSMYRNTEAFF. The CDR3 nucleotides are TGTGCCAGTAGTATGTACAGGAACACTGAAGCTTTCTTT. The V gene is TRBV19, the J gene TRBJ1-1, with D unresolved. Germline CDR1 reads LNHDA; CDR2 reads SQIVND (reference sequence). Trimming shortened V by 3 bases and J by 1 base, and 6 bases separated the two germline ends. CDR3 length: 13 amino acids.

This clone was recorded once. The chain combines TRBV28 with TRBJ1-2; 7 nucleotides match TRBD1. J gave up 7 bases and V 5 bases, and 7 bases lay outside the gene matches. Germline CDR1 and CDR2: MDHEN and SYDVKM. This CDR3 comprises 13 residues. DNA of the CDR3: TGTGCCAGCAGTCTTGGGACAGACCGTGGCTACACCTTC. Amino acids: CASSLGTDRGYTF.

V is TRBV30 and J is TRBJ1-5; 7 bases line up with TRBD1. Germline V lookup: CDR1 GTSNPN, CDR2 SVGIG (reference sequence). The ends lost 2 bases at V and 2 bases at J; junction bases unmatched: 12. The CDR3 has 17 amino acids. The chain's CDR3 is CAWSSGSQGYGNQPQHF. For the CDR3, the DNA is TGTGCCTGGAGTTCTGGGTCACAGGGGTATGGCAATCAGCCCCAGCATTTT.

This clone was seen more than once but under ten times. In the same sample, other DNA sequences code for this CDR3. The chain couples TRBV12-3 or TRBV12-4 to TRBJ1-1; possibly TRBD1 for D (5 bases). The CDR3 is 13 residues long. The germline V and J ends were trimmed by 6 bases and 8 bases, with 16 bases remaining between them. This CDR3 reads CASSLLTEGEAFF. In nucleotides, the CDR3 is TGTGCCAGCAGCCTACTTACCGAGGGGGAAGCTTTCTTT.

The chain combines TRBV3-1 (or the pseudogene TRBV3-2) with TRBJ1-1, with a weak D call TRBD1 (6 bases). There are 12 residues in the CDR3. V dropped 6 bases and J dropped 8 bases, with 13 bases sitting between them. Germline V lookup: CDR1 LGHDT, CDR2 YNNKEL (reference sequence). CDR3 nucleotides: TGTGCCAGCAGTCAGCCAGGACAGGAAGCTTTCTTT. Protein product: CASSQPGQEAFF.

This rearrangement joins TRBV12-5 to TRBJ1-1; a weak D match, TRBD1 (6 bases). V gave up 1 base and J gave up 3 bases, with 9 bases separating them. The CDR3 is made up of 14 amino acids. Germline CDR1 and CDR2: LGHNT and FRNRAP. CDR3: CASGLGGAHTEAFF. The DNA for the CDR3 is TGTGCTAGTGGTTTGGGGGGGGCTCACACTGAAGCTTTCTTT.

This clone has only one observation. J is TRBJ1-3 and V is TRBV12-3 or TRBV12-4; D is unresolved. With 6 bases removed from V and 0 bases from J, the gap between germline ends came to 6 bases. This CDR3 has 13 residues. This CDR3 is CASRHSSGNTIYF. The CDR3 nucleotides read TGTGCCAGCAGACACAGCTCTGGAAACACCATATATTTT.

The chain employs TRBV10-3 and TRBJ1-2; no firm D call. The germline V gene has CDR1 ENHRY and CDR2 SYGVKD. V was trimmed by 10 bases and J by 1 base, leaving 19 bases between them. The CDR3 is made up of 15 amino acids. The CDR3 spells CATLMATDRNYGYTF. DNA for the CDR3: TGTGCCACTCTTATGGCGACGGATCGTAACTATGGCTACACCTTC.

This rearrangement joins TRBV7-2 to TRBJ1-2, with D possibly TRBD1 on 6 matching bases. V gave up 1 base and J gave up 7 bases, with 16 bases separating them. Germline CDR1 and CDR2: SGHTA and FQGNSA. The CDR3 is 15 residues long. The CDR3 loop is CASSLEQGQSGGYTF. The CDR3 nucleotides are TGTGCCAGCAGCTTAGAGCAGGGGCAGAGCGGTGGCTACACCTTC.

The gene calls are TRBV7-9 and TRBJ2-6; D ambiguous. The germline CDR1 and CDR2 sequences are SEHNR and FQNEAQ (reference sequence). This CDR3 has 14 amino acids. Trimming removed 4 bases at V and 0 bases at J, with 4 bases between. The CDR3 DNA is TGTGCCAGCAGCTGGGGCTCTGGGGCCAACGTCCTGACTTTC. It translates to CASSWGSGANVLTF.

The V and J genes are TRBV23-1 and TRBJ1-6; D gene uncertain. TRBV23-1 is an open reading frame, and its role is uncertain. Deletions cut 4 bases from V and 10 bases from J, with 14 bases between. The CDR3 is 14 residues long. The CDR3 nucleotides read TGCGCCAGCAGTCGAGGAAACGGAGACTCACCCCTCCACTTT. Translation gives CASSRGNGDSPLHF.

The chain recombines TRBV28 with TRBJ1-6, with D possibly TRBD1 on 6 matching bases. Between the trimmed V and J ends, which lost 8 bases and 6 bases, there was a span of 14 bases. The CDR3 runs to 14 residues. Germline values: CDR1 MDHEN, CDR2 SYDVKM. This CDR3 is CASCQRTANSPLHF. CDR3 DNA: TGTGCCAGCTGCCAACGGACAGCTAATTCACCCCTCCACTTT.

The J gene is TRBJ2-1, the V gene TRBV27; D is perhaps TRBD1 (6 bases). Trimming stripped 5 bases from V and 6 bases from J, with 11 bases between. The CDR3 runs to 13 residues. Germline loops: CDR1 MNHEY, CDR2 SMNVEV (reference sequence). The CDR3: CASSVGQLNEQFF. In nucleotides, the CDR3 is TGTGCCAGCAGTGTCGGACAGCTCAATGAGCAGTTCTTC.

V usage is TRBV5-1 and J usage is TRBJ1-2; tentatively, D is TRBD1 (5 bases). CDR1 is SGHRS, CDR2 YFSETQ, per germline. V was shortened by 1 base and J by 0 bases, with 10 bases between the two germline ends. The CDR3 runs 15 residues. The CDR3: CASSLYGDPNYGYTF. In nucleotides, the CDR3 is TGCGCCAGCAGCTTGTATGGGGACCCTAACTATGGCTACACCTTC.